These 7 T cell receptor beta chains share one sample of origin, sequenced in a study of CD4+ T cells in melanoma. This table comes from immunoSEQ multiplex PCR, and its TCRdb copy is limited to in-frame clones, with some not included. The sample shows more than 110,000 clones, around 90% of them seen only once. The receptors derive from a human donor with melanoma.

This chain joins TRBV27 and TRBJ2-3; the D is unclear. The CDR3 totals 13 residues. Germline-derived CDR1 and CDR2 are MNHEY and SMNVEV (reference sequence). V was cut by 3 bases and J by 4 bases, with 8 bases left in between. DNA of the CDR3: TGTGCCAGCAGTTTTAGACATCCAGATACGCAGTATTTT. This translates into CASSFRHPDTQYF.

This sequence joins TRBV28 and TRBJ1-3; 11 positions agree with TRBD1. The CDR3 runs to 14 residues. Germline trimming cut 7 bases from V and 14 bases from J; bases unmatched to any gene: 13. Per the germline V gene, CDR1 is MDHEN and CDR2 is SYDVKM. Written as DNA, the CDR3 is TGTGCCAGCATTACCTCCGGGACAGGGGGTCTCTTATATTTT. Its translation: CASITSGTGGLLYF.

V usage is TRBV2 and J usage is TRBJ2-7; maybe TRBD2 (6 bases). CDR3 length equals 15 residues. The germline gives CDR1 SNHLY, CDR2 FYNNEI. Trimming took off 1 base at V and 6 bases at J, with 16 bases between the two ends. The CDR3 sequence: CASSEGRGGLSEQYF. The CDR3 region has the DNA TGTGCCAGCAGTGAAGGGAGGGGAGGATTGTCCGAGCAGTACTTC.

The rearrangement links TRBV13 to TRBJ2-4, with unresolved D. The CDR3 runs to 13 residues. V was trimmed by 0 bases and J by 3 bases, leaving 3 bases between them. The germline gives CDR1 PRHDT, CDR2 FYEKMQ (reference sequence). The CDR3 sequence: CASSLGDKNIQYF. CDR3 in DNA: TGTGCCAGCAGCTTAGGTGACAAAAACATTCAGTACTTC.

The rearrangement uses TRBV30 and TRBJ1-1; D is possibly TRBD1 (5 bases). The length of the CDR3 is 17 residues. V lost 0 bases to trimming and J lost 2 bases, with 19 bases between them. Germline CDR1 reads GTSNPN; CDR2 reads SVGIG (reference sequence). The CDR3 DNA is TGTGCCTGGAGTGTGGGCCGCAGTGCGGGGGGAAACACTGAAGCTTTCTTT. This encodes CAWSVGRSAGGNTEAFF.

This chain connects TRBV5-5 to TRBJ1-2; TRBD1 is a possible D gene (6 bases). The V end was cut by 4 bases, the J end by 8 bases, with 18 bases between. From germline, CDR1 is SGHKS and CDR2 YYEKEE (reference sequence). This CDR3 spans 14 amino acids. CDR3 nucleotides: TGTGCCAGCAGCAGGTACAAGGGGGAAGAAGGCTACACCTTC. Residues: CASSRYKGEEGYTF.

CDR3 residues: CASSYSGKTYEQYF. Written as DNA, the CDR3 is TGTGCCAGCAGTTACTCAGGCAAAACCTACGAGCAGTACTTC. The genes are TRBV6-5 and TRBJ2-7; no clear D. The CDR3 totals 14 residues. Between the trimmed V and J ends, which lost 0 bases and 2 bases, there was a span of 8 bases. Germline CDR1 is MNHEY and CDR2 is SVGAGI.